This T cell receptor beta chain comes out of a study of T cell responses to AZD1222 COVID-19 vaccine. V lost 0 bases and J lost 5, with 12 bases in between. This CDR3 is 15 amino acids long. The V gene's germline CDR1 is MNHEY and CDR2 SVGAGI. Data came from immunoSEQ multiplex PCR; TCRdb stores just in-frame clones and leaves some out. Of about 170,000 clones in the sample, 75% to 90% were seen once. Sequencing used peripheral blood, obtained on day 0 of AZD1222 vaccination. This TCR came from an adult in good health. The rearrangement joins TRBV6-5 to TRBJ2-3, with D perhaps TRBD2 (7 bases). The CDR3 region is CASSYSGGGIDTQYF. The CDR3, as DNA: TGTGCCAGCAGTTACTCGGGGGGGGGCATAGATACGCAGTATTTT.